This T cell receptor beta chain was observed in a study of T cells in Graves' hyperthyroidism and ophthalmopathy. Looking at the study overall: Blood was drawn when the patient was first diagnosed and still untreated. Overall study findings and caveats: A model built on 13 V-J features separated ophthalmopathy from stable hyperthyroidism.

Disease duration was under 3 months in the ophthalmopathy patients, who also had a Clinical Activity Score of at least 3 and a NOSPECS grade of at least 4. This clonotype appeared many times. Its antigen remains unknown. CDR3 length: 14 residues. Per the germline V gene, CDR1 is MNHNS and CDR2 is SASEGT. Trimming removed 7 bases from V and 6 bases from J; junction bases left unmatched: 8. Using RNA transcripts as the source, TCR beta CDR3 regions were amplified. First-round RT-PCR with HTBI primers amplified the TCR CDR3 region. MiXCR was run by TCRdb on the multiplex PCR reads, yielding one entry per CDR3 protein. In the table there are hundreds of thousands of distinct CDR3 sequences, roughly 18% of which are singletons.

The receptor comes from a man over 45 with Graves' ophthalmopathy. The material sequenced was blood. The J gene is TRBJ2-7, the V gene TRBV6-1; TRBD2 matches at 11 bases. As DNA, the CDR3 is TGTGCCAGCACCCCGGGACTAGCGGCCAGCGAGCAGTACTTC. Translation gives CASTPGLAASEQYF.